This T cell receptor beta chain was recorded in a study of T cells in localized non-small cell lung cancer. Trimming took 1 base from V and 0 from J, leaving 4 bases between them. Germline V gene lookup returns CDR1 KGHSH and CDR2 LQKENI. This CDR3 contains 15 residues. The method was immunoSEQ multiplex PCR; TCRdb's version includes in-frame clones alone and lacks a portion of them. The repertoire holds 25,000 to 35,000 clones, 75% to 95% seen once, with roughly 31% in the top ten. This clone was seen just once. Its antigen is still unknown. Points from the study as a whole: Sequencing, confined to only one tumor region, leaves heterogeneity possible. Appearing in adjacent lung were a median roughly 57 of the top 100 tumor clones. Higher adjacent-lung clonality was associated with shorter survival.

The rearrangement links TRBV18 to TRBJ2-6; D is unresolved. This TCR came from a female donor older than 55 with stage I lung adenocarcinoma. This sample comprised peripheral blood, obtained before any cancer treatment. CDR3 coding DNA: TGTGCCAGCTCACCACTTAACTCTGGGGCCAACGTCCTGACTTTC. This translates into CASSPLNSGANVLTF.